This TCR beta chain was documented in a study of cytotoxic CD8 clonotypes in ibrutinib-treated CLL. Unmatched junction bases numbered 10, after V lost 6 bases and J lost 9 bases. CDR1 MNHEY and CDR2 SMNVEV come from the germline V gene (reference sequence). The CDR3 extends over 16 amino acids. Cryopreserved PBMCs supplied approximately 1.9 micrograms of genomic DNA for TCR beta libraries. Investigators sought sequencing depths of between 1 in 200,000 and 1 in 1 million T cells. Assay: immunoSEQ multiplex PCR; the TCRdb copy retains only in-frame clones and omits some. The table lists 30,000 to 40,000 clones, approximately 69% of them singletons, with 25% to 35% in the top ten. In the case of this clone: Its specificity is unknown.

Study outcomes and limitations: Investigators sampled sustained-remission and progressing patients at differing times.

Specimen: PBMCs, collected before ibrutinib treatment. This receptor was taken from a human donor with chronic lymphocytic leukemia. V is TRBV27 and J is TRBJ2-1; 14 nucleotides align to TRBD2. The CDR3 reads CASRRGGLAGVPEQFF. The CDR3 nucleotides are TGTGCCAGCAGACGGGGGGGACTAGCGGGAGTCCCTGAGCAGTTCTTC.